Below, 22 T cell receptor beta chains from the same sample are listed, as sequenced in a study of cytomegalovirus exposure and HLA in healthy donors. PCR primers comprised 60 Vbeta and 13 Jbeta primers. Only in-frame clones appear in the TCRdb table, and some are missing; sequencing was by immunoSEQ multiplex PCR. The sample has more than 90,000 clones, approximately 64% seen once. The sample consisted of PBMCs. The receptor source for this set is a boy aged 5-17 years in good health and CMV-seropositive.

This clone was counted between two and nine times. V gene TRBV6-5 combines with J gene TRBJ2-7, with 8 bases matching TRBD1. Germline CDR1 and CDR2: MNHEY and SVGAGI. This CDR3 is built from 15 residues. V lost 0 bases, J lost 5 bases, and 6 bases stayed unmatched. This chain's CDR3 is CASSYSRAGGNEQYF. The CDR3 region has the DNA TGTGCCAGCAGTTACTCACGGGCAGGGGGCAACGAGCAGTACTTC.

This clone was observed a handful of times. The chain employs TRBV5-5 and TRBJ2-2; D remains unclear. V lost 2 bases and J lost 0, with 8 bases in between. Germline V gene lookup returns CDR1 SGHKS and CDR2 YYEKEE (reference sequence). The CDR3 extends over 15 amino acids. The CDR3, as DNA: TGTGCCAGCAGCTTCAGAAGTGCGAACACCGGGGAGCTGTTTTTT. Translation: CASSFRSANTGELFF.

Written as DNA, the CDR3 is TGCGCCAGCAGCTTGGCCGGTGACAGCCCAACTAATGAAAAACTGTTTTTT. Protein: CASSLAGDSPTNEKLFF. V gene TRBV5-1 combines with J gene TRBJ1-4, with D maybe TRBD1 (5 bases). Germline V lookup: CDR1 SGHRS, CDR2 YFSETQ. Between the trimmed V and J ends, which lost 0 bases and 0 bases, there was a span of 12 bases. The CDR3 loop spans 17 amino acids.

The chain recombines TRBV5-5 with TRBJ2-2; possible D gene TRBD1, 6 bases. V was trimmed by 4 bases and J by 5 bases, leaving 12 bases between them. The CDR3 is made up of 14 amino acids. Germline lookup yields CDR1 SGHKS and CDR2 YYEKEE (reference sequence). CDR3 DNA sequence: TGTGCCAGCAGCGGACAGCAGAAAACCGGGGAGCTGTTTTTT. It translates to CASSGQQKTGELFF.

This clone was observed a handful of times. V is TRBV30 and J is TRBJ1-1; D call uncertain. The germline V gene has CDR1 GTSNPN and CDR2 SVGIG (reference sequence). The CDR3 has 15 amino acids. Trimming left V 0 bases short and J 6 bases short, with 17 bases between. CDR3 in amino acids: CAWSVRRELDAEAFF. Written as DNA, the CDR3 is TGTGCCTGGAGTGTACGGAGGGAGTTAGACGCTGAAGCTTTCTTT.

V gene TRBV6-1 combines with J gene TRBJ2-1, with 9 bases that match TRBD1. V was pared by 8 bases and J by 4 bases, with 9 bases of the junction left unmatched. Germline V CDR1 and CDR2: MNHNS, SASEGT. The CDR3 length is 15 residues. For the CDR3, the DNA is TGTGCCAGCGCGAAGGGGACAGGGAGTTACAATGAGCAGTTCTTC. Protein: CASAKGTGSYNEQFF.

The genes are TRBV7-3 and TRBJ2-2, with 11 bases fitting TRBD2. The CDR3 has 15 residues. Trimming at V came to 5 bases and at J to 5 bases, leaving 4 bases not matched to a gene. Germline CDR1 is SGHTA and CDR2 is FQGTGA. In nucleotides, the CDR3 is TGTGCCAGCAGCGTGACTAGCGGGACTACCGGGGAGCTGTTTTTT. Translated: CASSVTSGTTGELFF.

The chain carries TRBV19 and TRBJ1-2; TRBD1 agrees at 7 bases. Per the germline V gene, CDR1 is LNHDA and CDR2 is SQIVND (reference sequence). Trimming took 6 bases from V and 2 from J; bases not matched to a gene: 6. CDR3 length: 14 amino acids. The CDR3 sequence is CASSHRGRNYGYTF. In nucleotides, the CDR3 is TGTGCCAGTAGCCACAGGGGCCGGAACTATGGCTACACCTTC.

The chain links TRBV19 to TRBJ2-3; tentatively, D is TRBD1 (6 bases). Per the germline V gene, CDR1 is LNHDA and CDR2 is SQIVND (reference sequence). V was clipped by 3 bases and J by 3 bases, with 13 bases between them. CDR3 length: 15 residues. The CDR3 region is CASSIVGTRTDTQYF. CDR3 nucleotides: TGTGCCAGTAGTATTGTTGGGACAAGGACAGATACGCAGTATTTT.

The J gene is TRBJ2-5, the V gene TRBV6-1; TRBD2 matches at 7 bases. TRBJ2-7 explains the end of the DNA better; the J call may be wrong. This CDR3 is 15 amino acids long. CDR1 is MNHNS, CDR2 SASEGT, per germline. Here the CDR3 DNA reads TGTGCCAGCACCAAAGGAGGCGGGAGCTCCTACGAGCAGTACTTC. Its protein product is CASTKGGGSSYEQYF.

This clone was observed a single time. The gene calls are TRBV15 and TRBJ2-3; 9 bases are a match to TRBD1. Unmatched junction bases numbered 7, after V lost 1 base and J lost 2 bases. The germline V gene encodes CDR1 LNHNV and CDR2 YYDKDF (reference sequence). The CDR3 is made up of 17 amino acids. DNA of the CDR3: TGTGCCACCAGCAGAGTGGGGACAGGGCTGAACACAGATACGCAGTATTTT. Translation gives CATSRVGTGLNTDTQYF.

The CDR3 sequence is CASSVSGPNTEAFF. CDR3 sequence (DNA): TGTGCCAGCAGCGTAAGTGGGCCGAACACTGAAGCTTTCTTT. The chain links TRBV9 to TRBJ1-1; D is uncertain. Germline V gene sequence: CDR1 SGDLS, CDR2 YYNGEE. This CDR3 has 14 amino acids. V gave up 1 base and J gave up 1 base, with 8 bases separating them.

This clone has just a few counts. CDR3: CASSIAGVHNTEAFF. CDR3 DNA: TGTGCCAGTAGTATCGCAGGGGTACACAACACTGAAGCTTTCTTT. The gene calls are TRBV19 and TRBJ1-1, with D perhaps TRBD1 (6 bases). The CDR3 totals 15 residues. Looked up from germline, CDR1 is LNHDA and CDR2 is SQIVND (reference sequence). V shed 3 bases and J shed 2 bases, with 13 bases lying between them.

CDR3 nucleotide sequence: TGTGCCTGGAGTGTCCCTAACTCTGGAAACACCATATATTTT. This codes for CAWSVPNSGNTIYF. The V and J genes are TRBV30 and TRBJ1-3; no definite D call. Germline CDR1 reads GTSNPN; CDR2 reads SVGIG (reference sequence). This CDR3 spans 14 amino acids. V was shortened by 0 bases and J by 0 bases, with 6 bases between the two germline ends.

V gene TRBV6-5 combines with J gene TRBJ2-1, with D perhaps matching TRBD2 (5 bases). Germline-derived CDR1 and CDR2 are MNHEY and SVGAGI. The CDR3 consists of 14 residues. V lost 4 bases and J lost 3, with 10 bases in between. CDR3 loop: CASSLAFNYNEQFF. CDR3 coding DNA: TGTGCCAGCAGTTTAGCGTTCAACTACAATGAGCAGTTCTTC.

The CDR3: CASSNYRGLDEQYF. The DNA for the CDR3 is TGTGCCAGCAGCAATTACAGGGGTCTCGACGAGCAGTACTTC. The V gene is TRBV21-1, the J gene TRBJ2-7; the table gives TRBD1 as D, unverified against the DNA. TRBV21-1 is reported as a pseudogene. CDR3 length: 14 amino acids.

The V gene is TRBV18, the J gene TRBJ2-1, with D possibly TRBD2 on 5 matching bases. Germline V gives CDR1 KGHSH, CDR2 LQKENI. Trimming removed 1 base from V and 3 bases from J, with 10 bases in between. The CDR3 loop spans 15 amino acids. CDR3 region: CASSPLAGRYNEQFF. CDR3 coding DNA: TGTGCCAGCTCACCACTGGCGGGCCGCTACAATGAGCAGTTCTTC. The full variable domain, rest sourced from reference TRBV18 and TRBJ2-1, is NAGVMQNPRHLVRRRGQEARLRCSPMKGHSHVYWYRQLPEEGLKFMVYLQKENIIDESGMPKERFSAEFPKEGPSILRIQQVVRGDSAAYFCASSPLAGRYNEQFFGPGTRLTVL.

The chain has TRBV30 and TRBJ2-7, with 8 bases identical to TRBD1. Germline CDR1 GTSNPN, CDR2 SVGIG (reference sequence). There are 14 residues in the CDR3. V gave up 3 bases and J gave up 3 bases; unmatched junction bases: 7. DNA for the CDR3: TGTGCCTGGAGCTTTGGACAGGGTGGCTACGAGCAGTACTTC. Its protein is CAWSFGQGGYEQYF.

The sample holds a few counts of this clone. The chain combines TRBV25-1 with TRBJ1-1, with TRBD1 matching over 7 bases. V dropped 4 bases and J dropped 5; count of bases not matched to a gene: 13. The CDR3 runs 16 residues. From germline, CDR1 is MGHDK and CDR2 SYGVNS. CDR3 loop: CASSAREGALRTEAFF. The CDR3 DNA reads TGTGCCAGCAGTGCCCGGGAGGGGGCCCTGAGAACTGAAGCTTTCTTT.

The chain uses TRBV18 and TRBJ2-7, with D hard to call. CDR1 and CDR2 from the germline V gene are KGHSH and LQKENI. CDR3 length: 13 residues. Trimming took 0 bases from V and 5 from J, leaving 8 bases between them. The CDR3 region is CASSPPSANEQYF. The CDR3 DNA sequence: TGTGCCAGCTCACCACCGAGCGCTAACGAGCAGTACTTC.

This clone has more than one count but fewer than ten. The rearrangement joins TRBV6-5 to TRBJ2-1; 7 positions agree with TRBD2. Trimming took 0 bases from V and 3 from J; bases not matched to a gene: 2. In germline, CDR1 is MNHEY, CDR2 SVGAGI. This CDR3 has 15 residues. This CDR3 reads CASSYSAGSYNEQFF. The CDR3 nucleotides are TGTGCCAGCAGTTACTCAGCGGGAAGCTACAATGAGCAGTTCTTC.

The chain recombines TRBV27 with TRBJ2-3; no definite D call. CDR3 length: 15 amino acids. The germline gives CDR1 MNHEY, CDR2 SMNVEV (reference sequence). Trimming removed 6 bases at V and 7 bases at J, with 20 bases between. The chain's CDR3 is CASSEETPHVYTQYF. The CDR3, as DNA: TGTGCCAGCAGCGAGGAGACTCCCCATGTATATACGCAGTATTTT.